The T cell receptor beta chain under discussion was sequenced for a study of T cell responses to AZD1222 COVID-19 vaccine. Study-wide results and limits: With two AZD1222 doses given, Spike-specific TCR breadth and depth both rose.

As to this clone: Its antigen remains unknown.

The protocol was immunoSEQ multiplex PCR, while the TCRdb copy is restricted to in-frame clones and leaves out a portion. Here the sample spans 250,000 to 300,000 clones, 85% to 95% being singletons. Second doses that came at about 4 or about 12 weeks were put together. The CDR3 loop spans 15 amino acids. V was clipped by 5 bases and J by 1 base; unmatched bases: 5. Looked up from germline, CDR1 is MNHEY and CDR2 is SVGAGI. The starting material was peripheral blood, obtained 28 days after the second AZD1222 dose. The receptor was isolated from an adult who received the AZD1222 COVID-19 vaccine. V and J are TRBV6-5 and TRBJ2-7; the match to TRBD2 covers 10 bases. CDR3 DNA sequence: TGTGCCAGCAGTATTACAGCGGGGGGGTCCTACGAGCAGTACTTC. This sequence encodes CASSITAGGSYEQYF.